This TCR beta chain was retrieved from a study of long-term antiretroviral therapy in people with HIV. Survey-level immunoSEQ v3.0 assays were run. TCRdb keeps only in-frame clones here, not all; method: immunoSEQ multiplex PCR. Of approximately 24,000 clones listed, 81% were seen once; the top ten hold 16%. Study results and limitations: Specimen acquisition occurred between about 2004 and 2017, potentially under older ART regimens.

Losses at the gene ends were 0 bases for V and 4 bases for J; bases not matched to a gene: 6. The CDR3 totals 16 residues. In germline, CDR1 is SGHRS, CDR2 YFSETQ. As to this clone: The antigen remains unidentified.

Sequenced material: unsorted PBMCs, taken at the start of antiretroviral therapy, before treatment. The V and J genes are TRBV5-1 and TRBJ2-3; 9 nucleotides line up with TRBD2. The sequence was obtained from a woman aged 18-35 years with HIV. The CDR3 spells CASSLDSSGSADTQYF. DNA of the CDR3: TGCGCCAGCAGCTTGGATAGTAGCGGGAGTGCAGATACGCAGTATTTT. Drawing the rest from reference TRBV5-1 and TRBJ2-3, the complete variable domain is KAGVTQTPRYLIKTRGQQVTLSCSPISGHRSVSWYQQTPGQGLQFLFEYFSETQRNKGNFPGRFSGRQFSNSRSEMNVSTLELGDSALYLCASSLDSSGSADTQYFGPGTRLTVL.